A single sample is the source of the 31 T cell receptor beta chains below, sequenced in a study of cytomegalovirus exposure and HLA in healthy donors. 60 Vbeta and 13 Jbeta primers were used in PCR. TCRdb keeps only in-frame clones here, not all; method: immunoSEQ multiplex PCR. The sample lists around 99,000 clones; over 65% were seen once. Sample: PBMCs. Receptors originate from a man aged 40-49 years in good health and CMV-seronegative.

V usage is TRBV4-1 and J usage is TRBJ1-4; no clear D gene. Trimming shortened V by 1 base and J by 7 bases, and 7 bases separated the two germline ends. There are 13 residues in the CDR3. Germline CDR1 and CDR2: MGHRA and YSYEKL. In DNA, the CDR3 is TGCGCCAGCAGCCAAGCGGTTCCTGAAAAACTGTTTTTT. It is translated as CASSQAVPEKLFF.

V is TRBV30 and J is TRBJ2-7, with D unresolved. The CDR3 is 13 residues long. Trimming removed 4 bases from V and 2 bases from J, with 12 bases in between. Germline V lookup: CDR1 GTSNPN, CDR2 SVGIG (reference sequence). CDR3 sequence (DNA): TGTGCCTGGACGACACCGAACCCCTACGAGCAGTACTTC. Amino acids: CAWTTPNPYEQYF. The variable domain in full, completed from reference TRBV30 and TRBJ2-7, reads SQTIHQWPATLVQPVGSPLSLECTVEGTSNPNLYWYRQAAGRGLQLLFYSVGIGQISSEVPQNLSASRPQDRQFILSSKKLLLSDSGFYLCAWTTPNPYEQYFGPGTRLTVT.

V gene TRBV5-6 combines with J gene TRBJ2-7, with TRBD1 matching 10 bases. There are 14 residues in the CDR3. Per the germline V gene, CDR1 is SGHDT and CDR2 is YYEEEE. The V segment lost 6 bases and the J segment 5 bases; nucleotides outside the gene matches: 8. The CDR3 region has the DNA TGTGCCAGCACCCTAACGGGACAGGGGAACGAGCAGTACTTC. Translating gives CASTLTGQGNEQYF.

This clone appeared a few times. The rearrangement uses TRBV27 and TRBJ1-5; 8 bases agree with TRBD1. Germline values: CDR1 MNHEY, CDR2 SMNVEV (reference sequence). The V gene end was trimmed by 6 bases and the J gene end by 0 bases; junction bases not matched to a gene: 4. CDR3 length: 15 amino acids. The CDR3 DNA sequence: TGTGCCAGCAGCATCGACAGGGGTAGCAATCAGCCCCAGCATTTT. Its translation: CASSIDRGSNQPQHF.

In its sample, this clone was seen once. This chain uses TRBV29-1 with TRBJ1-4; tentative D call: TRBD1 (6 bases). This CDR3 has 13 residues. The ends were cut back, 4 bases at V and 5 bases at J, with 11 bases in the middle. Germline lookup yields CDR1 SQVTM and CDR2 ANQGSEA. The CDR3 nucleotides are TGCAGCGTTGTGGCGGGGGCCAATGAAAAACTGTTTTTT. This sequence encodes CSVVAGANEKLFF. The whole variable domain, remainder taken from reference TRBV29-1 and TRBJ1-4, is SAVISQKPSRDICQRGTSLTIQCQVDSQVTMMFWYRQQPGQSLTLIATANQGSEATYESGFVIDKFPISRPNLTFSTLTVSNMSPEDSSIYLCSVVAGANEKLFFGSGTQLSVL.

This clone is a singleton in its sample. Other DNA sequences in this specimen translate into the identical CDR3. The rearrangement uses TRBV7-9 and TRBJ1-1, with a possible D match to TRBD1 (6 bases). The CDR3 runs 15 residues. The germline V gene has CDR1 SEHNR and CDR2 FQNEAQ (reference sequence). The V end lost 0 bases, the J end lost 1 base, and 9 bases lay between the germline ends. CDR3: CASSLAGGPNTEAFF. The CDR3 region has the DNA TGTGCCAGCAGCTTAGCGGGGGGGCCGAACACTGAAGCTTTCTTT.

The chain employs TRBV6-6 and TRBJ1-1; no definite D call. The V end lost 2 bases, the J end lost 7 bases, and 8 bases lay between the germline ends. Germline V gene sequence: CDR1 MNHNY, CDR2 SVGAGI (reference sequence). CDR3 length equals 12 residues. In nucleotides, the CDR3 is TGTGCCAGCAGTTACACCATCTATGAAGCTTTCTTT. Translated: CASSYTIYEAFF.

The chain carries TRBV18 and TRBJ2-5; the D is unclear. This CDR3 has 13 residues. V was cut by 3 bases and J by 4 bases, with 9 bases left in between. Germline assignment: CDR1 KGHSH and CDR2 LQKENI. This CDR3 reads CASSPPSRETQYF. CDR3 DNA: TGTGCCAGCTCACCGCCATCCAGAGAGACCCAGTACTTC.

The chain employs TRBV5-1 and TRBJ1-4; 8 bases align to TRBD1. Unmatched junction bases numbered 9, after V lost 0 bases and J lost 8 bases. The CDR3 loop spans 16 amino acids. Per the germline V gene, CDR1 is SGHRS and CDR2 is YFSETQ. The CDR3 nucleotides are TGCGCCAGCAGCTTGGAGGGGACAGGCGCTAGGGAAAAACTGTTTTTT. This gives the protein CASSLEGTGAREKLFF.

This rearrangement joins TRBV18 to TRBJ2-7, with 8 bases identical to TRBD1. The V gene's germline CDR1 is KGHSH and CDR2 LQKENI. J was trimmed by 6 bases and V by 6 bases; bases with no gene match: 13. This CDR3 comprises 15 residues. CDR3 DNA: TGTGCCAGCTCTCTCGGACAGGGCCCTAACAGCGAGCAGTACTTC. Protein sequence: CASSLGQGPNSEQYF.

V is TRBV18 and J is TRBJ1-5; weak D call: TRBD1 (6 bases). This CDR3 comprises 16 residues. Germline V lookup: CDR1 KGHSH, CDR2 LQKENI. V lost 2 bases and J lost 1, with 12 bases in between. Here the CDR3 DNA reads TGTGCCAGCTCACCAACACAGGGTATGAGCAATCAGCCCCAGCATTTT. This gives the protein CASSPTQGMSNQPQHF.

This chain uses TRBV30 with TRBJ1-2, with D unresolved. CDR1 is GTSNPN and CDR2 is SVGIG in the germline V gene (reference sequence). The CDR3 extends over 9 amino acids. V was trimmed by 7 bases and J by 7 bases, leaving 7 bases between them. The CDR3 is CAYNRGYTF. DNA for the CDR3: TGTGCCTACAACCGTGGCTACACCTTC.

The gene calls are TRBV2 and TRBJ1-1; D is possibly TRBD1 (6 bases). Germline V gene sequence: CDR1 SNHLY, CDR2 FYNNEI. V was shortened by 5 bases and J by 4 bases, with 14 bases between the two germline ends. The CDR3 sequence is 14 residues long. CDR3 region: CASSISTGGTEAFF. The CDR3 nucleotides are TGTGCCAGCAGTATCTCGACAGGAGGCACTGAAGCTTTCTTT.

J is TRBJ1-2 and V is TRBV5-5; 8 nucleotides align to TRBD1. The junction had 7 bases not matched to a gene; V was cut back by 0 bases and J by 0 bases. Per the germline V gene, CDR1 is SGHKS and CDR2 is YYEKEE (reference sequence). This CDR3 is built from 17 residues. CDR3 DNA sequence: TGTGCCAGCAGCTTGGTGCCGGGACAGGCCTCTAACTATGGCTACACCTTC. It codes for CASSLVPGQASNYGYTF.

This chain's CDR3 is CAWNVRADTEAFF. Written as DNA, the CDR3 is TGTGCCTGGAATGTCAGGGCGGACACTGAAGCTTTCTTT. The chain carries TRBV30 and TRBJ1-1; D might be TRBD1 (5 bases). CDR1 and CDR2 (germline): GTSNPN, SVGIG (reference sequence). The length of the CDR3 is 13 residues. With 4 bases removed from V and 3 bases from J, the gap between germline ends came to 12 bases.

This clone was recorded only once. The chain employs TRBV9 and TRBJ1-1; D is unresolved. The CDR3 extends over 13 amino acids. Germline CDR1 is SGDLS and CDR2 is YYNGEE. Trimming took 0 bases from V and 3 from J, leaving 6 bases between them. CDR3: CASSVGGDTEAFF. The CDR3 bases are TGTGCCAGCAGCGTAGGCGGGGACACTGAAGCTTTCTTT.

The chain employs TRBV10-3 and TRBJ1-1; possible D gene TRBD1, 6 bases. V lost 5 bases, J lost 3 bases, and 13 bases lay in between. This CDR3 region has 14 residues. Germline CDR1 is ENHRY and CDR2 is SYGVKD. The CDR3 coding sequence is TGTGCCATCAGTTATCAGGGGATCCACACTGAAGCTTTCTTT. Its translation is CAISYQGIHTEAFF.

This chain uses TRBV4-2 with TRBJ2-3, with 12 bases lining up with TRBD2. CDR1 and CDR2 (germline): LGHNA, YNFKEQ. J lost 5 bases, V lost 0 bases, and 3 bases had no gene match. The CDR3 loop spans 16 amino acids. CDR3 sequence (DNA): TGTGCCAGCAGCCAAGAACCTAGCGGGGGGGTAGATACGCAGTATTTT. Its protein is CASSQEPSGGVDTQYF.

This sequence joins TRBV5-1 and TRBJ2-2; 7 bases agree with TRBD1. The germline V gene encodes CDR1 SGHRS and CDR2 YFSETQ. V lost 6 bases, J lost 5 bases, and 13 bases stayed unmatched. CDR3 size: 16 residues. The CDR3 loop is CASNQQRQGRTGELFF. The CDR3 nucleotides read TGCGCCAGCAACCAACAGCGACAGGGCCGAACCGGGGAGCTGTTTTTT.

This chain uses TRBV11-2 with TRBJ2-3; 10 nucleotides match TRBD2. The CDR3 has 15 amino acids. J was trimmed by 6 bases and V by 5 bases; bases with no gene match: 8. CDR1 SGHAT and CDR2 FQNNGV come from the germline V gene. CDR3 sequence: CASSVTSGLRDTQYF. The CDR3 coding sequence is TGTGCCAGCAGCGTGACTAGCGGGTTGAGGGATACGCAGTATTTT.

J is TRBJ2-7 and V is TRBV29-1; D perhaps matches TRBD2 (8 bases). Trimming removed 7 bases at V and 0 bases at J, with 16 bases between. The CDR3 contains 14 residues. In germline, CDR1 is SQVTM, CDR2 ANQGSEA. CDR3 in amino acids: CSAGGAGGSYEQYF. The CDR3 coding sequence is TGCAGCGCCGGGGGGGCAGGGGGCTCCTACGAGCAGTACTTC.

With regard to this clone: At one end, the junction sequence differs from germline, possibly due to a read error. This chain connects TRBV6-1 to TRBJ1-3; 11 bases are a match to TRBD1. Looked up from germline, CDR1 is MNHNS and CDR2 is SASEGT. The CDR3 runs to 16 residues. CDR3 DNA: TGTGCCAGCAGGGAAGGACAGGGGGCGAAAGGAAACACCATATATTTT. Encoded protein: CASREGQGAKGNTIYF.

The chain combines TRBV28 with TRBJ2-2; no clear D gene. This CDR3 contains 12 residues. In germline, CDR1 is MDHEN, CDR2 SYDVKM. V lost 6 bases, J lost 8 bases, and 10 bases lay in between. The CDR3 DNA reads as TGTGCCAGCAGCTCCCAGAGGGGGGAGCTGTTTTTT. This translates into CASSSQRGELFF. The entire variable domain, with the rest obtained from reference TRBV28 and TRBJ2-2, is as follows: DVKVTQSSRYLVKRTGEKVFLECVQDMDHENMFWYRQDPGLGLRLIYFSYDVKMKEKGDIPEGYSVSREKKERFSLILESASTNQTSMYLCASSSQRGELFFGEGSRLTVL.

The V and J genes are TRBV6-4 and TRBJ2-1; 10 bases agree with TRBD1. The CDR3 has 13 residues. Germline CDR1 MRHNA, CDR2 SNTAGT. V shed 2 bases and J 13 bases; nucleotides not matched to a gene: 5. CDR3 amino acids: CASSDGQGGSQFF. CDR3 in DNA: TGTGCCAGCAGTGACGGACAGGGGGGTTCTCAGTTCTTC.

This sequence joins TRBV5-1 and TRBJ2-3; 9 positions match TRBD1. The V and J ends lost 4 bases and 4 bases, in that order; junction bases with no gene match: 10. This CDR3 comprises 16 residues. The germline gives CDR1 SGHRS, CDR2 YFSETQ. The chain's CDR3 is CASSATGTGRPDTQYF. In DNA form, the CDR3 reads TGCGCCAGCAGCGCAACCGGGACAGGGCGACCAGATACGCAGTATTTT.

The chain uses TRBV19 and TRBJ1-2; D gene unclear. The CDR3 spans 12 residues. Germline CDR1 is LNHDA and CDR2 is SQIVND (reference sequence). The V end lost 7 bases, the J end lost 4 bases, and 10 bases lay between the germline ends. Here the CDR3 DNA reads TGTGCCAGTAAGGACTTTCTCTATGGCTACACCTTC. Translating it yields CASKDFLYGYTF.

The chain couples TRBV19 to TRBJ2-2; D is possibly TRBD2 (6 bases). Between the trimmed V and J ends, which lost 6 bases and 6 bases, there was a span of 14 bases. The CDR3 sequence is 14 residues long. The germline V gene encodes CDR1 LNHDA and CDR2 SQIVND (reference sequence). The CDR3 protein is CASRRLGPAGELFF. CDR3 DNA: TGTGCCAGTAGAAGACTAGGGCCGGCCGGGGAGCTGTTTTTT.

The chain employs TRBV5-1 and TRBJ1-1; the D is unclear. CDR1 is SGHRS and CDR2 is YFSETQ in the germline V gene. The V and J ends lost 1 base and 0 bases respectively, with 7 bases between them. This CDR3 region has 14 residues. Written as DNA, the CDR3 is TGCGCCAGCAGCTTGAGTCCTATGAACACTGAAGCTTTCTTT. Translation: CASSLSPMNTEAFF. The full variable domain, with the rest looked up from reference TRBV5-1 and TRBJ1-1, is KAGVTQTPRYLIKTRGQQVTLSCSPISGHRSVSWYQQTPGQGLQFLFEYFSETQRNKGNFPGRFSGRQFSNSRSEMNVSTLELGDSALYLCASSLSPMNTEAFFGQGTRLTVV.

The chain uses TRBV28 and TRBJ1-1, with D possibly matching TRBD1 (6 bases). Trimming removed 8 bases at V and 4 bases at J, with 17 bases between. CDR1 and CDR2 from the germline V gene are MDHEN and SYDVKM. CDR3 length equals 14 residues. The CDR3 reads CASGPVTGSTEAFF. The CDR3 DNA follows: TGTGCCAGCGGCCCCGTCACAGGGTCCACTGAAGCTTTCTTT.

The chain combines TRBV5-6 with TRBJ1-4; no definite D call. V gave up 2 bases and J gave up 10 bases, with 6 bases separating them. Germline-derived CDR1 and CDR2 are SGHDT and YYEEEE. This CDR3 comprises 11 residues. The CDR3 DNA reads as TGTGCCAGCAGCTTACCAGTAAAACTGTTTTTT. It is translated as CASSLPVKLFF.

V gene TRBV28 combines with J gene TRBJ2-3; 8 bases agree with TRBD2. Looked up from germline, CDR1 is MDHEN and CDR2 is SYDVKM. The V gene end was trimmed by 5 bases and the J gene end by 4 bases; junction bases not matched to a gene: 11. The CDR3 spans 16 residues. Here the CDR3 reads CASSDPGGPGADTQYF. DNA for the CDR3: TGTGCCAGCAGTGACCCGGGGGGGCCGGGTGCAGATACGCAGTATTTT.